This is a list of T cell receptor beta chains from one sample in a study of shared clonotypes between healthy human individuals. TCRdb's copy holds only in-frame clones and misses some; the assay was immunoSEQ multiplex PCR. The sample includes about 980,000 clones, less than 85% seen only once; the top ten take approximately 1.5%. The sequenced material came from memory CD4+ T cells sorted from blood. Receptor source: a man between 18 and 35 years old in good health. Each CDR3 is given with its conserved first and last residue. Each record gives: D gene, V gene, clone size, J gene, CDR3 protein, CDR3 DNA. A D gene is named only where the DNA matches it firmly. Size values are once, few and many counts, or a class for expanded clones, and some rows have none.

D: .
V: TRBV14
size: .
J: TRBJ2-2
CDR3: CASSQVGRRTGELFF
DNA: TGTGCCAGCAGCCAAGTGGGGCGCCGGACCGGGGAGCTGTTTTTT

D: .
V: TRBV5-1
size: .
J: TRBJ2-7
CDR3: CASSLVGVIGYEQYF
DNA: TGCGCCAGCAGCTTGGTTGGGGTAATCGGCTACGAGCAGTACTTC

D: TRBD1
V: TRBV18
size: .
J: TRBJ2-7
CDR3: CASSWGQGARYEQYF
DNA: TGTGCCAGCTCATGGGGACAGGGGGCACGTTACGAGCAGTACTTC

D: .
V: TRBV2
size: once
J: TRBJ1-4
CDR3: CASRRTVATNEKLFF
DNA: TGTGCCAGCAGGCGGACTGTGGCAACTAATGAAAAACTGTTTTTT

D: .
V: TRBV30
size: .
J: TRBJ2-7
CDR3: CAWRGVRGSYEQYF
DNA: TGTGCCTGGAGAGGGGTCAGGGGCTCCTACGAGCAGTACTTC

D: TRBD2
V: TRBV9
size: .
J: TRBJ2-2
CDR3: CASNYQSGAGGPDTGELFF
DNA: TGTGCCAGCAATTATCAAAGTGGGGCGGGAGGGCCGGACACCGGGGAGCTGTTTTTT

D: TRBD1
V: TRBV6-5
size: .
J: TRBJ1-5
CDR3: CASSPGQSQPQHF
DNA: TGTGCCAGCAGCCCGGGACAGAGCCAGCCCCAGCATTTT

D: .
V: TRBV5-6
size: .
J: TRBJ2-2
CDR3: CASSLRRLASTGELFF
DNA: TGTGCCAGCAGCCTCCGCCGGCTAGCGAGCACCGGGGAGCTGTTTTTT

D: TRBD1
V: TRBV7-9
size: .
J: TRBJ1-1
CDR3: CASSPTGGSTEAFF
DNA: TGTGCCAGCAGCCCGACAGGGGGGAGTACTGAAGCTTTCTTT

D: .
V: TRBV29-1
size: .
J: TRBJ1-5
CDR3: CSVGGGSQPQHF
DNA: TGCAGCGTGGGAGGGGGGAGTCAGCCCCAGCATTTT

D: TRBD1
V: TRBV23-1
size: .
J: TRBJ2-2
CDR3: CASSVQGVCEIGELFF
DNA: TGCGCCAGCAGTGTCCAGGGGGTCTGTGAAATCGGGGAGCTGTTTTTT

D: .
V: TRBV28
size: few
J: TRBJ2-7
CDR3: CASRSPAGGFYEQYF
DNA: TGTGCCAGCAGGTCGCCGGCTGGGGGTTTCTACGAGCAGTACTTC

D: .
V: TRBV5-6
size: .
J: TRBJ2-1
CDR3: CASSLDAGANNEQFF
DNA: TGTGCCAGCAGCTTGGATGCGGGGGCGAACAATGAGCAGTTCTTC

D: TRBD1
V: TRBV7-9
size: .
J: TRBJ2-3
CDR3: CASSSGQGKVADTQYF
DNA: TGTGCCAGCAGCAGCGGACAGGGAAAGGTCGCAGATACGCAGTATTTT

D: .
V: TRBV29-1
size: .
J: TRBJ1-3
CDR3: CSVEGRGPQSSGNTIYF
DNA: TGCAGCGTTGAAGGTCGGGGGCCACAGAGCTCTGGAAACACCATATATTTT

D: .
V: TRBV30
size: .
J: TRBJ2-3
CDR3: CAWSFAGSTDTQYF
DNA: TGTGCCTGGAGTTTCGCGGGATCCACAGATACGCAGTATTTT

D: .
V: TRBV9
size: .
J: TRBJ1-5
CDR3: CASGLDDQPQHF
DNA: TGTGCCAGCGGATTGGATGATCAGCCCCAGCATTTT

D: TRBD1
V: TRBV7-2
size: .
J: TRBJ1-2
CDR3: CASSFRGNYGYTF
DNA: TGTGCCAGCAGCTTCAGGGGGAACTATGGCTACACCTTC

D: TRBD2
V: TRBV7-9
size: few
J: TRBJ2-1
CDR3: CASRQRGGLEQFF
DNA: TGTGCCAGCAGACAGCGGGGGGGCCTGGAGCAGTTCTTC

D: .
V: TRBV5-1
size: .
J: TRBJ1-4
CDR3: CASSLDGDFATNEKLFF
DNA: TGCGCCAGCAGCTTGGACGGGGATTTTGCAACTAATGAAAAACTGTTTTTT

D: .
V: TRBV28
size: .
J: TRBJ1-2
CDR3: CASSFIRSGEPNYGYTF
DNA: TGTGCCAGCAGTTTCATCCGGTCAGGAGAGCCTAACTATGGCTACACCTTC

D: TRBD2
V: TRBV7-2
size: .
J: TRBJ2-7
CDR3: CASSLAGSGASYEQYF
DNA: TGTGCCAGCAGCTTGGCGGGGAGCGGGGCGTCCTACGAGCAGTACTTC

D: TRBD1
V: TRBV5-1
size: few
J: TRBJ2-2
CDR3: CASSDQGQGNTGELFF
DNA: TGCGCCAGCAGCGATCAGGGACAGGGGAACACCGGGGAGCTGTTTTTT

D: TRBD1
V: TRBV10-3
size: .
J: TRBJ2-6
CDR3: CAISDLVGQGRTGANVLTF
DNA: TGTGCCATCAGTGATTTAGTGGGACAGGGAAGAACTGGGGCCAACGTCCTGACTTTC

D: TRBD1
V: TRBV19
size: few
J: TRBJ1-1
CDR3: CATFKGARGEAFF
DNA: TGTGCCACTTTCAAGGGGGCTCGGGGTGAAGCTTTCTTT

D: TRBD1
V: TRBV5-4
size: .
J: TRBJ2-7
CDR3: CASSLGQGPGEQYF
DNA: TGTGCCAGCAGCTTGGGACAGGGACCGGGGGAGCAGTACTTC

D: .
V: TRBV28
size: .
J: TRBJ1-6
CDR3: CASSLSPGRIVSPLHF
DNA: TGTGCCAGCAGTTTATCCCCGGGACGAATAGTTTCACCCCTCCACTTT

D: .
V: TRBV19
size: .
J: TRBJ2-7
CDR3: CASSMGQGLYEQYF
DNA: TGTGCCAGTAGTATGGGACAAGGACTCTACGAGCAGTACTTC

D: .
V: TRBV4-1
size: .
J: TRBJ2-7
CDR3: CASSQGDSYYEQYF
DNA: TGCGCCAGCAGCCAAGGGGACTCCTACTACGAGCAGTACTTC